One sample yielded the 5 T cell receptor beta chains listed below, sequenced in a study of blood T cell repertoires in COVID-19. Measured with immunoSEQ multiplex PCR; TCRdb has only the in-frame clones, and not every one. The table includes fewer than 150,000 clones, roughly 80% detected once. Source material: peripheral blood. Receptors were obtained from a woman in her thirties who had recovered from COVID-19.

V usage is TRBV20-1 and J usage is TRBJ2-1, with 7 bases that match TRBD2. Trimming removed 5 bases from V and 9 bases from J; junction bases left unmatched: 4. The germline CDR1 and CDR2 sequences are DFQATT and SNEGSKA (reference sequence). The CDR3 spans 11 residues. CDR3 coding DNA: TGCAGTGCTCGCGGGGGTCCTGAGCAGTTCTTC. Its protein is CSARGGPEQFF.

The chain combines TRBV9 with TRBJ2-1; TRBD2 aligns across 7 bases. Germline V gene data show CDR1 as SGDLS and CDR2 as YYNGEE. CDR3 length equals 15 residues. Trimming removed 3 bases from V and 9 bases from J; junction bases left unmatched: 12. CDR3 loop: CASSAVGGSLVEQFF. Written as DNA, the CDR3 is TGTGCCAGCAGCGCCGTAGGCGGGAGTTTGGTTGAGCAGTTCTTC.

V usage is TRBV5-1 and J usage is TRBJ1-2; D is uncertain. The CDR3 has 14 residues. Germline values: CDR1 SGHRS, CDR2 YFSETQ. Trimming cost V 2 bases and J 5 bases, with 13 bases left between them. This chain's CDR3 is CASSLDGSRYGYTF. The DNA of the CDR3 is TGCGCCAGCAGCTTAGATGGGAGCCGGTATGGCTACACCTTC.

The genes are TRBV15 and TRBJ2-7; a possible D gene is TRBD1 (5 bases). CDR3 length: 14 amino acids. Trimming took 3 bases from V and 0 from J, leaving 9 bases between them. Germline assignment: CDR1 LNHNV and CDR2 YYDKDF (reference sequence). CDR3 DNA: TGTGCCACCAGCAGGGGTGACAGCTCCTACGAGCAGTACTTC. It specifies CATSRGDSSYEQYF.

J is TRBJ2-2 and V is TRBV29-1; D is ambiguous. This CDR3 comprises 15 residues. Germline CDR1 SQVTM, CDR2 ANQGSEA. V lost 5 bases and J lost 5, with 18 bases in between. The CDR3 is CSVRRELYRTGELFF. The CDR3, as DNA: TGCAGCGTTCGTCGAGAACTCTACCGGACCGGGGAGCTGTTTTTT.